A single sample is the source of the 22 T cell receptor beta chains below, sequenced in a study of CD8+ T cells in alopecia areata. TCR sequencing used cDNA made by reverse transcription of extracted RNA. Here immunoSEQ multiplex PCR was the method, and the copy in TCRdb shows in-frame clones only, minus some. This table has 85,000 to 110,000 clones, around 59% appearing once. Specimen: CD4+ T cells sorted from blood. The receptors were sampled from a human donor in good health.

The CDR3 DNA reads TGTGCCAGCAGTTACCGGGCCCCGATAGGCACAGATACGCAGTATTTT. Amino acids: CASSYRAPIGTDTQYF. The chain recombines TRBV6-6 with TRBJ2-3; D is unclear. V was clipped by 2 bases and J by 1 base, with 13 bases between them. The CDR3 consists of 16 residues. CDR1 and CDR2 (germline): MNHNY, SVGAGI (reference sequence).

V and J are TRBV19 and TRBJ2-7, with 9 bases aligning to TRBD1. With V trimmed by 6 bases and J by 4 bases, 10 bases remained unmatched. This CDR3 is built from 15 residues. Germline assignment: CDR1 LNHDA and CDR2 SQIVND (reference sequence). The CDR3 DNA sequence: TGTGCCAGTAGCATCCGGGACAGGGCAGGTTACGAGCAGTACTTC. It yields the protein CASSIRDRAGYEQYF.

The sample holds a few counts of this clone. The rearrangement links TRBV29-1 to TRBJ2-2, with D possibly TRBD1 on 6 matching bases. The germline V gene has CDR1 SQVTM and CDR2 ANQGSEA. The V gene lost 6 bases and the J gene lost 5 bases, with 7 bases spanning the gap. The CDR3 is 11 residues long. The CDR3 sequence: CSVQGTGELFF. The CDR3 region has the DNA TGCAGCGTGCAGGGGACCGGGGAGCTGTTTTTT.

The chain has TRBV29-1 and TRBJ2-1, with D tentatively TRBD2 (5 bases). The CDR3 loop spans 15 amino acids. Germline V gene lookup returns CDR1 SQVTM and CDR2 ANQGSEA. The ends were cut back, 0 bases at V and 5 bases at J, with 14 bases in the middle. CDR3 sequence (DNA): TGCAGCGTTGAAGAGAGGCTAGCCTTAGACAATGAGCAGTTCTTC. Its protein is CSVEERLALDNEQFF.

V usage is TRBV19 and J usage is TRBJ1-5; D perhaps matches TRBD1 (5 bases). The CDR3 runs 13 residues. CDR1 LNHDA and CDR2 SQIVND come from the germline V gene (reference sequence). The V gene lost 10 bases and the J gene lost 3 bases, with 13 bases spanning the gap. This CDR3 reads CATSRGYNQPQHF. The CDR3 coding sequence is TGTGCCACCAGTAGGGGTTACAATCAGCCCCAGCATTTT. Full variable domain (remainder filled in from reference TRBV19 and TRBJ1-5): DGGITQSPKYLFRKEGQNVTLSCEQNLNHDAMYWYRQDPGQGLRLIYYSQIVNDFQKGDIAEGYSVSREKKESFPLTVTSAQKNPTAFYLCATSRGYNQPQHFGDGTRLSIL.

The chain recombines TRBV29-1 with TRBJ2-4; D ambiguous. Germline V gene sequence: CDR1 SQVTM, CDR2 ANQGSEA. The CDR3 runs 14 residues. The V and J ends lost 8 bases and 0 bases respectively, with 14 bases between them. CDR3 sequence: CSPKLTVAKNIQYF. As DNA, the CDR3 is TGCAGCCCGAAGTTAACCGTAGCCAAAAACATTCAGTACTTC.

The V gene is TRBV4-2, the J gene TRBJ2-3; 10 positions match TRBD2. This CDR3 is 15 amino acids long. The J segment lost 2 bases and the V segment lost 5 bases, leaving 4 bases of the junction unmatched. Germline V gives CDR1 LGHNA, CDR2 YNFKEQ. The CDR3 region is CASSGLAGATDTQYF. The CDR3 coding sequence is TGTGCCAGCAGCGGGCTAGCGGGGGCCACAGATACGCAGTATTTT.

This clone occurred a few times. J is TRBJ2-1 and V is TRBV7-9; no reliable D call. The V end was cut by 1 base, the J end by 6 bases, with 13 bases between. Germline-derived CDR1 and CDR2 are SEHNR and FQNEAQ (reference sequence). This CDR3 is built from 15 residues. The CDR3 spells CASSLDVGLGNEQFF. The CDR3 nucleotides read TGTGCCAGCAGCTTAGATGTGGGTCTAGGCAATGAGCAGTTCTTC.

The V call is TRBV29-1, the J call TRBJ1-1; unclear D gene. The V end lost 8 bases, the J end lost 7 bases, and 14 bases lay between the germline ends. Per germline, CDR1 SQVTM and CDR2 ANQGSEA. This CDR3 has 11 residues. The CDR3 loop is CSTGSGLEAFF. The CDR3 DNA follows: TGCAGCACCGGATCAGGTCTTGAAGCTTTCTTT.

The CDR3 is CASSGTGEGTQYF. CDR3 nucleotide sequence: TGTGCCAGCAGCGGAACAGGGGAGGGGACCCAGTACTTC. The chain has TRBV5-6 and TRBJ2-5; either TRBD1 or TRBD2 may fit D (7 bases each). V shed 4 bases and J shed 7 bases, with 14 bases lying between them. The CDR3 loop spans 13 amino acids. The germline gives CDR1 SGHDT, CDR2 YYEEEE.

The chain combines TRBV7-3 with TRBJ2-3; the match to TRBD2 covers 7 bases. V was pared by 3 bases and J by 6 bases, with 12 bases of the junction left unmatched. Germline-derived CDR1 and CDR2 are SGHTA and FQGTGA. The CDR3 sequence is 16 residues long. The CDR3 here is CASSFPLGGGGDTQYF. The CDR3 region has the DNA TGTGCCAGCAGCTTCCCTCTGGGCGGGGGAGGGGATACGCAGTATTTT.

V gene TRBV11-2 combines with J gene TRBJ2-1; the match to TRBD2 covers 14 bases. There are 15 residues in the CDR3. After removal of 4 bases from V and 13 bases from J, the junction contained 9 bases not matched to a gene. The V gene's germline CDR1 is SGHAT and CDR2 FQNNGV. CDR3 nucleotides: TGTGCCAGCAGCTCCCCTACGACTAGCGGGGGGGCACAGTTCTTC. It translates to CASSSPTTSGGAQFF.

The chain is built from TRBV30 and TRBJ1-5; D is unclear. This CDR3 is 13 amino acids long. Trimming took 2 bases from V and 6 from J, leaving 11 bases between them. Germline CDR1 is GTSNPN and CDR2 is SVGIG (reference sequence). The CDR3 DNA is TGTGCCTGGAGTTCTGATAGCCGTCAGCCCCAGCATTTT. Its protein is CAWSSDSRQPQHF. Combining the CDR3 with reference TRBV30 and TRBJ1-5 gives the whole variable domain SQTIHQWPATLVQPVGSPLSLECTVEGTSNPNLYWYRQAAGRGLQLLFYSVGIGQISSEVPQNLSASRPQDRQFILSSKKLLLSDSGFYLCAWSSDSRQPQHFGDGTRLSIL.

J is TRBJ1-2 and V is TRBV29-1, with 8 bases identical to TRBD1. The CDR3 is 14 amino acids. The V gene's germline CDR1 is SQVTM and CDR2 ANQGSEA. Trimming took 4 bases from V and 6 from J; bases not matched to a gene: 10. Here the CDR3 DNA reads TGCAGCGTTGGGACCCCTCCAGGGGGCCATGGCTACACCTTC. Its translation is CSVGTPPGGHGYTF.

The table lists this clone with a count of one. The chain employs TRBV7-9 and TRBJ1-2; the D is unclear. The CDR3 is made up of 13 amino acids. Germline loops: CDR1 SEHNR, CDR2 FQNEAQ (reference sequence). The V and J ends lost 1 base and 2 bases respectively, with 5 bases between them. Here the CDR3 reads CASSLEANYGYTF. DNA for the CDR3: TGTGCCAGCAGCTTAGAGGCGAACTATGGCTACACCTTC.

This chain joins TRBV15 and TRBJ2-2; 13 bases are shared with TRBD2. The CDR3 consists of 16 residues. Trimming removed 5 bases from V and 6 bases from J; junction bases left unmatched: 6. Germline V gives CDR1 LNHNV, CDR2 YYDKDF (reference sequence). CDR3 region: CATSGRLAGGAGELFF. DNA of the CDR3: TGTGCCACCAGCGGGAGACTAGCGGGGGGAGCCGGGGAGCTGTTTTTT.

This clone was counted once. V is TRBV29-1 and J is TRBJ2-3; D gene uncertain. Germline-derived CDR1 and CDR2 are SQVTM and ANQGSEA. This CDR3 is 13 amino acids long. Trimming stripped 3 bases from V and 2 bases from J, with 9 bases between. CDR3 DNA sequence: TGCAGCGTTGATAGGATCGACACAGATACGCAGTATTTT. Amino acid sequence: CSVDRIDTDTQYF.

In its sample, this clone was seen a few times. The V gene is TRBV4-1, the J gene TRBJ2-5, with 9 bases fitting TRBD2. CDR3 length: 16 residues. CDR1 MGHRA and CDR2 YSYEKL come from the germline V gene. V lost 0 bases to trimming and J lost 4 bases; unmatched junction nucleotides: 6. The CDR3 loop is CASSQDGTSRAETQYF. In DNA, the CDR3 is TGCGCCAGCAGCCAAGATGGGACTAGCAGGGCAGAGACCCAGTACTTC.

J is TRBJ1-6 and V is TRBV5-6; maybe TRBD1 (5 bases). Deletions cut 3 bases from V and 7 bases from J, with 14 bases between. The CDR3 is 15 amino acids. Germline CDR1 and CDR2: SGHDT and YYEEEE. CDR3 amino acids: CASSSILGLNSPLHF. CDR3 sequence (DNA): TGTGCCAGCAGCTCGATTCTGGGACTCAATTCACCCCTCCACTTT.

The rearrangement uses TRBV29-1 and TRBJ2-5; D gene unclear. From germline, CDR1 is SQVTM and CDR2 ANQGSEA. With 4 bases removed from V and 1 base from J, the gap between germline ends came to 10 bases. The CDR3 length is 13 residues. CDR3 nucleotides: TGCAGCGTTGTGGTACGGCTCCAAGAGACCCAGTACTTC. It is translated as CSVVVRLQETQYF. Full variable domain (remainder filled in from reference TRBV29-1 and TRBJ2-5): SAVISQKPSRDICQRGTSLTIQCQVDSQVTMMFWYRQQPGQSLTLIATANQGSEATYESGFVIDKFPISRPNLTFSTLTVSNMSPEDSSIYLCSVVVRLQETQYFGPGTRLLVL.

This clone came up a few times. The rearrangement uses TRBV18 and TRBJ2-2; D gene unclear. CDR3 length: 13 amino acids. Trimming cost V 4 bases and J 0 bases, with 3 bases left between them. Germline CDR1 KGHSH, CDR2 LQKENI. For the CDR3, the DNA is TGTGCCAGCTCACTCACGAACACCGGGGAGCTGTTTTTT. Its translation: CASSLTNTGELFF. Looking up the rest from reference TRBV18 and TRBJ2-2 gives the full variable domain: NAGVMQNPRHLVRRRGQEARLRCSPMKGHSHVYWYRQLPEEGLKFMVYLQKENIIDESGMPKERFSAEFPKEGPSILRIQQVVRGDSAAYFCASSLTNTGELFFGEGSRLTVL.

The J gene is TRBJ2-5, the V gene TRBV15, with TRBD2 matching over 8 bases. J gave up 5 bases and V 3 bases, and 5 bases lay outside the gene matches. The CDR3 is 14 residues long. The V gene's germline CDR1 is LNHNV and CDR2 YYDKDF (reference sequence). Here the CDR3 reads CATSSPGGAETQYF. As DNA, the CDR3 is TGTGCCACCAGCAGTCCCGGGGGGGCCGAGACCCAGTACTTC.